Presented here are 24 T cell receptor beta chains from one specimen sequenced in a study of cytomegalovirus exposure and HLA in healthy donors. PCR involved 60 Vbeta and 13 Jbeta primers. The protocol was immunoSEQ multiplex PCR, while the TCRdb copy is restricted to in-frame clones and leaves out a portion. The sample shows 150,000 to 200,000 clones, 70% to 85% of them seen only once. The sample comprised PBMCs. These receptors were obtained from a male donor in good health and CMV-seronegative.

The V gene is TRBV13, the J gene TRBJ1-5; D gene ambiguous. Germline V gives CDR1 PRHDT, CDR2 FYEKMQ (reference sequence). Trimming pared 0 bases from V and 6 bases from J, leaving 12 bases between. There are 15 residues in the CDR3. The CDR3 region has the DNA TGTGCCAGCAGCTTAGGGCGGATTGGCGGTCAGCCCCAGCATTTT. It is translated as CASSLGRIGGQPQHF.

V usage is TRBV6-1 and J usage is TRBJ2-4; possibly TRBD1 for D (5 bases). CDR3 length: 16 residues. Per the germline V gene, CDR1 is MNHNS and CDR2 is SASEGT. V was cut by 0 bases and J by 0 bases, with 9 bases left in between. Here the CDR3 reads CASSEAQGIAKNIQYF. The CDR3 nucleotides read TGTGCCAGCAGTGAAGCGCAGGGTATAGCCAAAAACATTCAGTACTTC.

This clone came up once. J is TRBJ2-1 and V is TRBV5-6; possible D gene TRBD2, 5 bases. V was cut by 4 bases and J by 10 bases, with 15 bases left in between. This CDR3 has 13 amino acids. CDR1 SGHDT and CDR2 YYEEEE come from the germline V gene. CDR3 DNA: TGTGCCAGCAGCCTAGCCCCCATAGTAGAGCAGTTCTTC. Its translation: CASSLAPIVEQFF.

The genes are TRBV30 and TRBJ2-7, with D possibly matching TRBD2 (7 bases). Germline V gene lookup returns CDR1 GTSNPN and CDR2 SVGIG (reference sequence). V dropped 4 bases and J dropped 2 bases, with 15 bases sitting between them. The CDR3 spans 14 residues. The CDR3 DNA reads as TGTGCCTGGACGGGAGGAGGGGGGGCCTACGAGCAGTACTTC. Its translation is CAWTGGGGAYEQYF.

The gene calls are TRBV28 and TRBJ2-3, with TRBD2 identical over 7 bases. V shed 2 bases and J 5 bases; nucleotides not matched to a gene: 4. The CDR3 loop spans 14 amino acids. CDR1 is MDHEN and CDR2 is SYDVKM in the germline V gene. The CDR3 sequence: CASSLAGAKDTQYF. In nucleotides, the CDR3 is TGTGCCAGCAGTTTAGCGGGAGCGAAAGATACGCAGTATTTT.

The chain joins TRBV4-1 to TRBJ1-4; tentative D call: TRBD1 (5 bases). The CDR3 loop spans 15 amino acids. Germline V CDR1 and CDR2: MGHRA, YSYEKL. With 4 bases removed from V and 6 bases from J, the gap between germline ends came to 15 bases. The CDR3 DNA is TGCGCCAGCAGCCCCGGTAGGGGCGGCGATGAAAAACTGTTTTTT. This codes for CASSPGRGGDEKLFF.

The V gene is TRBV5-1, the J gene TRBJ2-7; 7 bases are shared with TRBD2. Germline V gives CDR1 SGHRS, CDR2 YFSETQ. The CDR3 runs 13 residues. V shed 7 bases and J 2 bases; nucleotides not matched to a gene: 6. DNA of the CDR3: TGCGCCAGCTTTGGGGGAGGGACCTACGAGCAGTACTTC. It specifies CASFGGGTYEQYF.

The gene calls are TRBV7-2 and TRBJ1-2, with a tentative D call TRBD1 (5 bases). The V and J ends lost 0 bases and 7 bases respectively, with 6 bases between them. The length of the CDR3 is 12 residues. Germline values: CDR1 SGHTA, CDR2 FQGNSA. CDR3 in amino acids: CASSLARVGYTF. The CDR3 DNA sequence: TGTGCCAGCAGCTTAGCCAGGGTTGGCTACACCTTC.

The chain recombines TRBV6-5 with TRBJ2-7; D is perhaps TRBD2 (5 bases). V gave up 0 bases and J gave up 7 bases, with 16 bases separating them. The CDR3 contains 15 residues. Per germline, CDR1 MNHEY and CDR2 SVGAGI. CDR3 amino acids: CASSYSAVQPGEQYF. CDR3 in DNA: TGTGCCAGCAGTTACTCGGCGGTCCAACCGGGGGAGCAGTACTTC.

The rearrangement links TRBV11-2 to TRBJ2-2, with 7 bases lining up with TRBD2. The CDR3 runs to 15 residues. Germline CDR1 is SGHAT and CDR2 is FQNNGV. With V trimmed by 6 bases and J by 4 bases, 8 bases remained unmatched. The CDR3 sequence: CASRRPGLLTGELFF. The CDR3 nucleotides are TGTGCCAGCAGGAGACCGGGACTACTCACCGGGGAGCTGTTTTTT.

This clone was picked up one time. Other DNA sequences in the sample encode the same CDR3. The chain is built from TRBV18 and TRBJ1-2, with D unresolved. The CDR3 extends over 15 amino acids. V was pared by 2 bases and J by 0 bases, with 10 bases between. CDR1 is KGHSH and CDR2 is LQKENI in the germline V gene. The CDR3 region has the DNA TGTGCCAGCTCACCAGATGGGAGGACTAACTATGGCTACACCTTC. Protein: CASSPDGRTNYGYTF.

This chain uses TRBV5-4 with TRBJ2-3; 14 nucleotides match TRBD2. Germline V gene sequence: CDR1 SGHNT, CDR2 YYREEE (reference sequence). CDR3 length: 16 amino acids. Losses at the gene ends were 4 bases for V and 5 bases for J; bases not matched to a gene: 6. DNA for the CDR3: TGTGCCAGCAGCCAACGACTAGCGGGAGGGATAGATACGCAGTATTTT. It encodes CASSQRLAGGIDTQYF.

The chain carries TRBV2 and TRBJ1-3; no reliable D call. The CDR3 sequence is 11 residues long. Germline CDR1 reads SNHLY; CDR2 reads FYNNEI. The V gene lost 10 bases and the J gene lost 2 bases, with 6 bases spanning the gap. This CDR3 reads CAIGAGNTIYF. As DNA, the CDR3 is TGTGCCATCGGAGCTGGAAACACCATATATTTT.

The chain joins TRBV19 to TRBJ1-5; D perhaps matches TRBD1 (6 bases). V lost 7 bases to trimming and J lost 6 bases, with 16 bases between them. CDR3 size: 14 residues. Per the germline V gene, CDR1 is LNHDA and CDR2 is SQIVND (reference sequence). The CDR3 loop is CASTSRGRGQPQHF. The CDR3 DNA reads TGTGCCAGTACGTCCAGGGGCAGGGGTCAGCCCCAGCATTTT.

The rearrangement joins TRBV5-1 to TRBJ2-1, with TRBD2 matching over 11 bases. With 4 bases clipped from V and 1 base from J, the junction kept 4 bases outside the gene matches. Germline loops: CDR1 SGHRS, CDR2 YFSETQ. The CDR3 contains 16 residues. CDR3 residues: CASSLASGGSYNEQFF. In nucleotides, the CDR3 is TGCGCCAGCAGCCTTGCTAGCGGGGGGTCCTACAATGAGCAGTTCTTC.

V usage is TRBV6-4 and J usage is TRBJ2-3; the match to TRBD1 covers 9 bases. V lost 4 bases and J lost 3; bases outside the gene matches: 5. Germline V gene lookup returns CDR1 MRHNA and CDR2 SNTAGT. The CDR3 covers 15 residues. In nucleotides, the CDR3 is TGTGCCAGCAGTGCCGGGACAGGGAGGACAGATACGCAGTATTTT. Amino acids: CASSAGTGRTDTQYF.

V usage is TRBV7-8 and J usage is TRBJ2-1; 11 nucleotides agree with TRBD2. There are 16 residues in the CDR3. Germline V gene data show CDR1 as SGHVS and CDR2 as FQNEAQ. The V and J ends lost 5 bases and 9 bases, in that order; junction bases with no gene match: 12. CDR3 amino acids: CASSTEGLAGGGEQFF. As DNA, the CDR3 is TGTGCCAGCAGCACGGAGGGGCTAGCGGGAGGCGGTGAGCAGTTCTTC.

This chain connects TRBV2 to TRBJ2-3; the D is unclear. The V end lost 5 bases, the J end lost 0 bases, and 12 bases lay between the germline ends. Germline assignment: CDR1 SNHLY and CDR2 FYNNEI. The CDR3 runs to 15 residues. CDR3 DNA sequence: TGTGCCAGCAGTACAAGCACGACTAGCACAGATACGCAGTATTTT. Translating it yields CASSTSTTSTDTQYF. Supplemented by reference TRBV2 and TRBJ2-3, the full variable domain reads EPEVTQTPSHQVTQMGQEVILRCVPISNHLYFYWYRQILGQKVEFLVSFYNNEISEKSEIFDDQFSVERPDGSNFTLKIRSTKLEDSAMYFCASSTSTTSTDTQYFGPGTRLTVL.

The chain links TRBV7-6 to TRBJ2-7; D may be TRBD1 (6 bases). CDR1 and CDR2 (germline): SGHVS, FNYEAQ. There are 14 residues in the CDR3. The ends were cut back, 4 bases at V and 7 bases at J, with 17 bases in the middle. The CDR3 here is CASSSGQTLGEQYF. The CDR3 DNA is TGTGCCAGCAGCTCAGGACAGACCCTGGGGGAGCAGTACTTC. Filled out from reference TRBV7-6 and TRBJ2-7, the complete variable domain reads GAGVSQSPRYKVTKRGQDVALRCDPISGHVSLYWYRQALGQGPEFLTYFNYEAQQDKSGLPNDRFSAERPEGSISTLTIQRTEQRDSAMYRCASSSGQTLGEQYFGPGTRLTVT.

DNA of the CDR3: TGTGCCAGCAGCTTAATTGGTTGGGGACAGAAAACCTCTGGGGCCAACGTCCTGACTTTC. Translation: CASSLIGWGQKTSGANVLTF. The chain joins TRBV7-3 to TRBJ2-6, with TRBD1 matching over 7 bases. This CDR3 has 20 amino acids. Losses at the gene ends were 1 base for V and 0 bases for J; bases not matched to a gene: 12. Per germline, CDR1 SGHTA and CDR2 FQGTGA.

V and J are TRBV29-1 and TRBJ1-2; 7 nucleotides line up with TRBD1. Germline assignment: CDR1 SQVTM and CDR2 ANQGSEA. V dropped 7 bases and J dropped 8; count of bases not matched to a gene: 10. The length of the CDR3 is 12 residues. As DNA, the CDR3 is TGCAGCGACAAGACAGGGACGTCCGGCTACACCTTC. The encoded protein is CSDKTGTSGYTF.

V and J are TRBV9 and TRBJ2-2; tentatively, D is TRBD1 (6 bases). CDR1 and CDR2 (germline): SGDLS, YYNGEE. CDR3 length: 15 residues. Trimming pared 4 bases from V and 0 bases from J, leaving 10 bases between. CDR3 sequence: CASSPRTANTGELFF. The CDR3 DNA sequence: TGTGCCAGCAGCCCCCGGACAGCGAACACCGGGGAGCTGTTTTTT.

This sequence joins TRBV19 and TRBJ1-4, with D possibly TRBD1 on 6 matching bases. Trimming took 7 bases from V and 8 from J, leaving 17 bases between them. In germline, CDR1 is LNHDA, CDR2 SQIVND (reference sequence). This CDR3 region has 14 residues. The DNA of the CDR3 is TGTGCCAGTACCCCGCAGGGGTTTAAAGAAAAACTGTTTTTT. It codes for CASTPQGFKEKLFF. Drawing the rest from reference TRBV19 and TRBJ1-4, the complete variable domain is DGGITQSPKYLFRKEGQNVTLSCEQNLNHDAMYWYRQDPGQGLRLIYYSQIVNDFQKGDIAEGYSVSREKKESFPLTVTSAQKNPTAFYLCASTPQGFKEKLFFGSGTQLSVL.

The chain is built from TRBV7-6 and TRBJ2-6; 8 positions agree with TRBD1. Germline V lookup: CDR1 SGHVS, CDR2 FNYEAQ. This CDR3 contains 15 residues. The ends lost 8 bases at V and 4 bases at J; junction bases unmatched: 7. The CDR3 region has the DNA TGTGCCAGCGAGGACAGGGTCTCGGGGGCCAACGTCCTGACTTTC. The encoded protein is CASEDRVSGANVLTF.